This is a list of T cell receptor beta chains from one sample in a study of graft-versus-host responses after intestinal transplantation. The protocol was immunoSEQ multiplex PCR, while the TCRdb copy is restricted to in-frame clones and leaves out a portion. Of under 95,000 clones listed, about 88% are singletons. These receptors' antigens are unknown. This specimen was unstimulated CD4+ T cells sorted from spleen or lymph node cells, taken before transplant. The source of these receptors is a human donor who was the organ donor for an intestinal transplant. CDR3s include the opening cysteine and the closing phenylalanine or tryptophan. The D gene is left open where the match is weak. The size of a clone is reported for some rows only, either as once, few or many, or as a class for expanded clones.

J gene: TRBJ2-7; clone size: -; V gene: TRBV5-1; D gene: TRBD1; CDR3 DNA: TGCGCCAGCAGCTTCTTCGGACAGGGGTCCGAGCAGTACTTC; CDR3 protein: CASSFFGQGSEQYF
J gene: TRBJ2-7; clone size: -; V gene: TRBV9; D gene: TRBD1; CDR3 DNA: TGTGCCAGCAGCGTGGGGCCCGGGACAGGGGGTCTCGAGCAGTACTTC; CDR3 protein: CASSVGPGTGGLEQYF
J gene: TRBJ1-2; clone size: few; V gene: TRBV4-1; D gene: -; CDR3 DNA: TGCGCCAGCAGCCATGCACTAAGGGGAGGGGATGGTGGCTACACCTTC; CDR3 protein: CASSHALRGGDGGYTF
J gene: TRBJ1-4; clone size: -; V gene: TRBV18; D gene: TRBD1; CDR3 DNA: TGTGCCAGCTCCTCGGACAGGGCCAAACCTGAAAAACTGTTTTTT; CDR3 protein: CASSSDRAKPEKLFF
J gene: TRBJ2-1; clone size: -; V gene: TRBV7-9; D gene: -; CDR3 DNA: TGTGCCAGCAGCTTACGGCCTCAGCGGAATGAGCAGTTCTTC; CDR3 protein: CASSLRPQRNEQFF
J gene: TRBJ1-2; clone size: -; V gene: TRBV5-1; D gene: -; CDR3 DNA: TGCGCCAGCAGCTTGTATGGGGGGACTAGACAGGAGAACTATGGCTACACCTTC; CDR3 protein: CASSLYGGTRQENYGYTF
J gene: TRBJ2-3; clone size: once; V gene: TRBV29-1; D gene: -; CDR3 DNA: TGCAGCGTGAAGGGGCAGGTCACAGATACGCAGTATTTT; CDR3 protein: CSVKGQVTDTQYF
J gene: TRBJ2-1; clone size: -; V gene: TRBV6-6; D gene: -; CDR3 DNA: TGTGCCAGCAGTGAGCCCCAGGGGGAGCAGTTCTTC; CDR3 protein: CASSEPQGEQFF
J gene: TRBJ1-4; clone size: -; V gene: TRBV6-5; D gene: -; CDR3 DNA: TGTGCCAGCAGTTACCGAGGCCCCAATGAAAAACTGTTTTTT; CDR3 protein: CASSYRGPNEKLFF
J gene: TRBJ2-2; clone size: -; V gene: TRBV7-7; D gene: -; CDR3 DNA: TGTGCTAGTCCGGGTAGTGGCACCGGGGAGCTGTTTTTT; CDR3 protein: CASPGSGTGELFF
J gene: TRBJ1-5; clone size: -; V gene: TRBV6-6; D gene: -; CDR3 DNA: TGTGCCAGCAGTTACGAACGGTTACAGCCCCAGCATTTT; CDR3 protein: CASSYERLQPQHF
J gene: TRBJ2-3; clone size: -; V gene: TRBV5-5; D gene: TRBD2; CDR3 DNA: TGTGCCAGCAGCTCGGGAGGGGAGCGAAGCACAGATACGCAGTATTTT; CDR3 protein: CASSSGGERSTDTQYF
J gene: TRBJ2-5; clone size: -; V gene: TRBV6-1; D gene: -; CDR3 DNA: TGTGCCAGCAGTGAAGATGGGAGAGAGACCCAGTACTTC; CDR3 protein: CASSEDGRETQYF
J gene: TRBJ1-4; clone size: -; V gene: TRBV28; D gene: -; CDR3 DNA: TGTGCCAGCAGTTTAGTCGCGGCAAATGAAAAACTGTTTTTT; CDR3 protein: CASSLVAANEKLFF
J gene: TRBJ2-7; clone size: once; V gene: TRBV30; D gene: -; CDR3 DNA: TGTGCCTGGAGTGGGGACAACTACGAGCAGTACTTC; CDR3 protein: CAWSGDNYEQYF
J gene: TRBJ2-1; clone size: once; V gene: TRBV2; D gene: -; CDR3 DNA: TGTGCCAGCAGCAGTAGTTCGAGGGACAATGAGCAGTTCTTC; CDR3 protein: CASSSSSRDNEQFF
J gene: TRBJ1-1; clone size: -; V gene: TRBV5-1; D gene: -; CDR3 DNA: TGCGCCAGCAGCTTGAGTATAGGGGGTAACACTGAAGCTTTCTTT; CDR3 protein: CASSLSIGGNTEAFF
J gene: TRBJ2-3; clone size: -; V gene: TRBV7-2; D gene: TRBD2; CDR3 DNA: TGTGCCAGCAGCTTGCAGCGGGAAGATACGCAGTATTTT; CDR3 protein: CASSLQREDTQYF
J gene: TRBJ2-1; clone size: -; V gene: TRBV4-3; D gene: -; CDR3 DNA: TGCGCCAGCAGCCAAGATCTCTTGCGGGACGCCTACAATGAGCAGTTCTTC; CDR3 protein: CASSQDLLRDAYNEQFF
J gene: TRBJ2-6; clone size: -; V gene: TRBV5-6; D gene: -; CDR3 DNA: TGTGCCAGCAGCCTCCGGGTATCTGGGGCCAACGTCCTGACTTTC; CDR3 protein: CASSLRVSGANVLTF
J gene: TRBJ2-3; clone size: -; V gene: TRBV5-1; D gene: -; CDR3 DNA: TGCGCCAGCAGCACCGTCGGGGGATTGGCAGATACGCAGTATTTT; CDR3 protein: CASSTVGGLADTQYF
J gene: TRBJ2-3; clone size: -; V gene: TRBV15; D gene: -; CDR3 DNA: TGTGCCACCAGCAGACCTACCGGGACTCATGATAGCACAGATACGCAGTATTTT; CDR3 protein: CATSRPTGTHDSTDTQYF
J gene: TRBJ2-1; clone size: -; V gene: TRBV7-9; D gene: TRBD2; CDR3 DNA: TGTGCCAGCAGCTTATGGCGGGGGTCACACAATGAGCAGTTCTTC; CDR3 protein: CASSLWRGSHNEQFF
J gene: TRBJ2-3; clone size: -; V gene: TRBV21-1; D gene: -; CDR3 DNA: TGTGCCAGCAGCAAACGGGCGGGAGCCACAGATACGCAGTATTTT; CDR3 protein: CASSKRAGATDTQYF
J gene: TRBJ2-2; clone size: -; V gene: TRBV6-5; D gene: -; CDR3 DNA: TGTGCCAGTAAGACAGCAACGAACACCGGGGAGCTGTTTTTT; CDR3 protein: CASKTATNTGELFF
J gene: TRBJ2-2; clone size: -; V gene: TRBV7-3; D gene: TRBD1; CDR3 DNA: TGTGCCAGCAGCGGACAGGGGGCGGTAGACACCGGGGAGCTGTTTTTT; CDR3 protein: CASSGQGAVDTGELFF
J gene: TRBJ2-5; clone size: once; V gene: TRBV19; D gene: -; CDR3 DNA: TGTGCCAGTAGTTCGGTGTACCAAGAGACCCAGTACTTC; CDR3 protein: CASSSVYQETQYF
J gene: TRBJ1-6; clone size: few; V gene: TRBV29-1; D gene: TRBD1; CDR3 DNA: TGCAGCGTCCGACAGGGGTCCTATAATTCACCCCTCCACTTT; CDR3 protein: CSVRQGSYNSPLHF
J gene: TRBJ2-5; clone size: -; V gene: TRBV19; D gene: -; CDR3 DNA: TGTGCCAGTAGTATAGGCAGATTCCAAGAGACCCAGTACTTC; CDR3 protein: CASSIGRFQETQYF
J gene: TRBJ2-2; clone size: -; V gene: TRBV6-4; D gene: TRBD1; CDR3 DNA: TGTGCCAGCAGAGACACAGGGGGGAACACCGGGGAGCTGTTTTTT; CDR3 protein: CASRDTGGNTGELFF
J gene: TRBJ1-5; clone size: -; V gene: TRBV19; D gene: -; CDR3 DNA: TGTGCCAGTAGTGTCGGGTGGGGGGGGGATCAGCCCCAGCATTTT; CDR3 protein: CASSVGWGGDQPQHF
J gene: TRBJ2-1; clone size: -; V gene: TRBV11-3; D gene: TRBD2; CDR3 DNA: TGTGCCAGCAGCCTGGGGGCTAGCGGGGGCCAAAATGAGCAGTTCTTC; CDR3 protein: CASSLGASGGQNEQFF
J gene: TRBJ1-6; clone size: -; V gene: TRBV19; D gene: -; CDR3 DNA: TGTGCCAGTAGTATCGAGGGTGGTGTATCACCCCTCCACTTT; CDR3 protein: CASSIEGGVSPLHF
J gene: TRBJ1-6; clone size: few; V gene: TRBV2; D gene: -; CDR3 DNA: TGTGCCAGCAACCCCCAGGGATCGGGTTCACCCCTCCACTTT; CDR3 protein: CASNPQGSGSPLHF
J gene: TRBJ1-2; clone size: few; V gene: TRBV30; D gene: -; CDR3 DNA: TGTGCCCTTCGCCGTTCACAGGGACGGAACTATGGCTACACCTTC; CDR3 protein: CALRRSQGRNYGYTF
J gene: TRBJ2-3; clone size: -; V gene: TRBV19; D gene: TRBD2; CDR3 DNA: TGTGCCAGTAGTGATCGACTAGCGGGATGGGATGATACGCAGTATTTT; CDR3 protein: CASSDRLAGWDDTQYF
J gene: TRBJ2-7; clone size: once; V gene: TRBV19; D gene: TRBD1; CDR3 DNA: TGTGCCAGTAGTATTCAGGCCCCGGGACAGGGGGGCGAGCAGTACTTC; CDR3 protein: CASSIQAPGQGGEQYF
J gene: TRBJ1-1; clone size: once; V gene: TRBV5-5; D gene: -; CDR3 DNA: TGTGCCAGCAGCTGGACAGATTGGAACACTGAAGCTTTCTTT; CDR3 protein: CASSWTDWNTEAFF
J gene: TRBJ2-3; clone size: -; V gene: TRBV5-6; D gene: TRBD1; CDR3 DNA: TGTGCCAGCAGGGGGACAGGAGACACAGATACGCAGTATTTT; CDR3 protein: CASRGTGDTDTQYF
J gene: TRBJ2-2; clone size: -; V gene: TRBV5-4; D gene: -; CDR3 DNA: TGTGCCAGCAGCTATCCGACAGGGGAGGGCACCGGGGAGCTGTTTTTT; CDR3 protein: CASSYPTGEGTGELFF
J gene: TRBJ1-2; clone size: once; V gene: TRBV6-5; D gene: -; CDR3 DNA: TGTGCCAGCGGCTTTGTTGGTGCTAACTATAGCTACACCTTC; CDR3 protein: CASGFVGANYSYTF
J gene: TRBJ1-5; clone size: few; V gene: TRBV6-1; D gene: -; CDR3 DNA: TGTGCCAGCAGTGAAGCGCTTTCTCGTTTCGGGTCCAATAATCAGCCCCAGCATTTT; CDR3 protein: CASSEALSRFGSNNQPQHF
J gene: TRBJ1-2; clone size: -; V gene: TRBV5-1; D gene: TRBD1; CDR3 DNA: TGCGCCAGCAGCTTGGGGGTAAACAGGGGCCTCCCCTATGGCTACACCTTC; CDR3 protein: CASSLGVNRGLPYGYTF
J gene: TRBJ2-7; clone size: once; V gene: TRBV23-1; D gene: -; CDR3 DNA: TGCGCCAGCAGTCAATCGGGGGGGGGCCCCTACGAGCAGTACTTC; CDR3 protein: CASSQSGGGPYEQYF
J gene: TRBJ1-2; clone size: -; V gene: TRBV7-3; D gene: -; CDR3 DNA: TGTGCCAGCAGCGCTTCCGGAGGCCCGGGAGGCTACACCTTC; CDR3 protein: CASSASGGPGGYTF
J gene: TRBJ2-5; clone size: -; V gene: TRBV20-1; D gene: -; CDR3 DNA: TGCAGTGCTAGTCTTTCCCCGACCCAGTACTTC; CDR3 protein: CSASLSPTQYF
J gene: TRBJ2-1; clone size: -; V gene: TRBV7-9; D gene: TRBD2; CDR3 DNA: TGTGCCAGCAGCTTCATGCGCGGGAGAAGTACCGTTGAGCAGTTCTTC; CDR3 protein: CASSFMRGRSTVEQFF
J gene: TRBJ1-1; clone size: -; V gene: TRBV2; D gene: TRBD1; CDR3 DNA: TGTGCCAGCTCGGGACAGGGGCACATGAACACTGAAGCTTTCTTT; CDR3 protein: CASSGQGHMNTEAFF